This T cell receptor beta chain derives from a study of blood T cell repertoires in COVID-19. Overall study context: The samples span acute and convalescent COVID-19 from the United States, Italy and Spain. T cells, B-cell-depleted T cells, or PBMCs supplied cDNA or gDNA.

Study processing details: Reference gene primer amplification gave estimated nucleated cell counts. This table comes from immunoSEQ multiplex PCR, and its TCRdb copy is limited to in-frame clones, with some not included. The V and J calls and clone size come from that table; D and trimming were worked out from the DNA. The repertoire holds around 80,000 clones, with 88% as singletons. The sample taken for sequencing was peripheral blood. The sequence came from a human donor in a cohort sampled during active COVID-19.

DNA of the CDR3: TGTGCCACCAAGGACACCGCCGGGGGCGAGCAGTACTTC. It translates to CATKDTAGGEQYF. The chain recombines TRBV27 with TRBJ2-7; perhaps TRBD2 as D (6 bases). CDR1 is MNHEY and CDR2 is SMNVEV in the germline V gene (reference sequence). The CDR3 runs to 13 residues. The V gene lost 10 bases and the J gene lost 6 bases, with 19 bases spanning the gap.